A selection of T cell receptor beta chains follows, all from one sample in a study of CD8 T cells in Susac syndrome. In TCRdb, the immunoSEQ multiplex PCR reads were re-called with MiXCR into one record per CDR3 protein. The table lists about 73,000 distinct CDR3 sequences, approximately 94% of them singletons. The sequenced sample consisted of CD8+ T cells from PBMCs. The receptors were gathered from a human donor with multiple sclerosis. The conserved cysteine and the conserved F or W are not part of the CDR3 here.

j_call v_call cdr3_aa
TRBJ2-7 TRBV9 ASSAGGRETYEQY
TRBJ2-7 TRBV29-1 SVGLAESYEQY
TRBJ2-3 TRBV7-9 ASSLAPGPDTQY
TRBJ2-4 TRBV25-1 ASSGREDPEGIQY
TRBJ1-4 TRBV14 ASSQDGIQGVKLF
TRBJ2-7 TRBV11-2 ASNSLSDEQY
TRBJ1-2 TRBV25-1 ASSGGADRLYGYT
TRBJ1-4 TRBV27 APDREPPTNEKLF
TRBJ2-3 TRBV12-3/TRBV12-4 ASSYPADRGDTDTQY
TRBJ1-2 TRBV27 ASSFTRVNGYT
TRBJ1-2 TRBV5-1 ASSFQGDYGYT
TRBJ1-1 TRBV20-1 SAGPREAF
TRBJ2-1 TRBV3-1 ASSPLFGLGLSNNEQF
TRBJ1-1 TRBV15 ATSRDPLGGTEAF
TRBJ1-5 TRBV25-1 ASSPGDQPQH
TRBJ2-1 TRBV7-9 ASSLYATGADEQF
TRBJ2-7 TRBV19 ASSVGTLTPYEQY
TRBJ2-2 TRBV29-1 SVEGAISGGPTGELF
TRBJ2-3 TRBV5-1 ASSGKASGIIDTQY
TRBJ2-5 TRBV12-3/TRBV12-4 ASSLEVRETQY
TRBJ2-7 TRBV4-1 ASSQGARTGDYEQY
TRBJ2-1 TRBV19 ASSIGGGDEQF
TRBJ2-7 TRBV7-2 ASSPADRGNYEQY
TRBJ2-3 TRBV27 ASSLGTRPRFSTDTQY
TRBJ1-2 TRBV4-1 ASSQTGGATGGYT
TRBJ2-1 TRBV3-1 ASSQTSSSYNEQF
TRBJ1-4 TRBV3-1 ASSPNADSEEKLF
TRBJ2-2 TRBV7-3 ASSLTLSGELF
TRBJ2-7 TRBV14 ASSPRTGLSYEQY
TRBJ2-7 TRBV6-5 ASSPGGRRDYEQY
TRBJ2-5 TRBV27 ASSLSASRGETQY
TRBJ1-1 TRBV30 ALGRGTEAF
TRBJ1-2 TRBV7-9 ASSLDPGAKGYT
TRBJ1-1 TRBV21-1 ASSKRGAGWGTEAF
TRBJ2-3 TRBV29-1 SVEGLAGSSTDTQY
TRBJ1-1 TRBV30 AWSTGPEAF
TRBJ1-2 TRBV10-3 AIREDRLLANYGYT
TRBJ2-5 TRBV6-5 ASSYNGQETQY
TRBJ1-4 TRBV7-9 ASSLAGTVNVKLF
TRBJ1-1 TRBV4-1 ASSQGGTGASPADTEAF
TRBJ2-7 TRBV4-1 ASSQAGLAAYEQY
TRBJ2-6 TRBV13 ASSLGGTGGSSGANVLT
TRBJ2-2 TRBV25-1 ASSLKVPGELF
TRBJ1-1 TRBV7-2 ASSFFATEAF
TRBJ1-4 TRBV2 ASSERDRRSTNEKLF
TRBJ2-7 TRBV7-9 ASTKSTSGTDEQY
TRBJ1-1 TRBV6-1 ASSELEVRPAGAF
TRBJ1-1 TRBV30 AYETAMNTEAF
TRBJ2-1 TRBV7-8 ASSLAFNLAGSSEQF
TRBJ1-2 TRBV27 ASSTGGDGYT
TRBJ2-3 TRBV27 ASSLLGTSGITSEDTQY
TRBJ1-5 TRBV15 ATSGSDISNQPQH
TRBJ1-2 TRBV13 ASSLGPGQGWDLHNYGYT
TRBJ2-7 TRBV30 AWTLLAGSYEQY
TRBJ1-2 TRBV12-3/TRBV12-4 ASSFGDRQLGYT
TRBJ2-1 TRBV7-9 ASSLVLGGWNNEQF
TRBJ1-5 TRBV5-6 ASSFGQGAFQPQH
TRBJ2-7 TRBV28 ASSWGWYEQY
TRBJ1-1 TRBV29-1 SAGRGTEAF